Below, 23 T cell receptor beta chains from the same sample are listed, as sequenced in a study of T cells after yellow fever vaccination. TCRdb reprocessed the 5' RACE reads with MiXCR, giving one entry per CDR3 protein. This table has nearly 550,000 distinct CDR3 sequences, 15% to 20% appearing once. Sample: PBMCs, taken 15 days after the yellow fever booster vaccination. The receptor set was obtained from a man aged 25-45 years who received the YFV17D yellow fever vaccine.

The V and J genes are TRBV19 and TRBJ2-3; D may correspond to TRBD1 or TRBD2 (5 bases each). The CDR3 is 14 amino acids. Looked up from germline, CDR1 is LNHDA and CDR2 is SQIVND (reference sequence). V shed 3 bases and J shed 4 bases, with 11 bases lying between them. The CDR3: CASSMRDGADTQYF. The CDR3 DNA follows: TGTGCCAGTAGTATGAGGGACGGAGCAGATACGCAGTATTTT.

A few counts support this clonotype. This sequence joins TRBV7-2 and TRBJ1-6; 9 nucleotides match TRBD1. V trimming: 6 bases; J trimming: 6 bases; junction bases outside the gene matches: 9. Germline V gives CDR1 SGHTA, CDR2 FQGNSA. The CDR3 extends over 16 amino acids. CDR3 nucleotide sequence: TGTGCCAGCAGGACCGGGACAGGGAAGGGTAATTCACCCCTCCACTTT. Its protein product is CASRTGTGKGNSPLHF.

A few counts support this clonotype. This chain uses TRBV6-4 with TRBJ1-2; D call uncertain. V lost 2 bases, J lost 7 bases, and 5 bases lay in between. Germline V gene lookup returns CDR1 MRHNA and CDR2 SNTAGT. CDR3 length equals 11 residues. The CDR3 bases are TGTGCCAGCAGTGACCGCTTTGGCTACACCTTC. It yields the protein CASSDRFGYTF.

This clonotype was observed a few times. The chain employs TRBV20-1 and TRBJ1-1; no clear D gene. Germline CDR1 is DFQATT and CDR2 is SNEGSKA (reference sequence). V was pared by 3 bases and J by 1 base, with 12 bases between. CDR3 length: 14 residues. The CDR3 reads CSASGPVTNTEAFF. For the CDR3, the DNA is TGCAGTGCTAGCGGACCGGTGACGAACACTGAAGCTTTCTTT.

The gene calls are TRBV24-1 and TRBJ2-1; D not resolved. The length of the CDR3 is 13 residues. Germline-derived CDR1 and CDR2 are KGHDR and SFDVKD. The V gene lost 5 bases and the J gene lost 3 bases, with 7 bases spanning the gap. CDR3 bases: TGTGCCACCAGTGGCGGCAGCTACAATGAGCAGTTCTTC. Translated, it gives CATSGGSYNEQFF.

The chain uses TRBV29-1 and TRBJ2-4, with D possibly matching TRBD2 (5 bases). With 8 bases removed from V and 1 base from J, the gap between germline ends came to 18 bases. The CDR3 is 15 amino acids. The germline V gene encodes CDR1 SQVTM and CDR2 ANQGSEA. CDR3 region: CSSWTGFMAKNIQYF. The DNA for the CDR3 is TGCAGCTCCTGGACGGGGTTTATGGCCAAAAACATTCAGTACTTC.

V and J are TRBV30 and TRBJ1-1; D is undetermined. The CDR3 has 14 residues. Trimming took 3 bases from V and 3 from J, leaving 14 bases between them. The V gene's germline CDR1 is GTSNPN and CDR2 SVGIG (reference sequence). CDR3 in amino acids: CAWRHSLLYTEAFF. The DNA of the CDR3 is TGTGCCTGGAGGCACAGTCTTTTGTACACTGAAGCTTTCTTT.

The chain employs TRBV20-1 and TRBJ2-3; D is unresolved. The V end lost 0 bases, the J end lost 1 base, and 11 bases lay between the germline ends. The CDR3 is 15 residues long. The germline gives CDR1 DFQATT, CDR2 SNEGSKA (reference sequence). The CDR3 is CSARDPPDRTDTQYF. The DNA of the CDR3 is TGCAGTGCTAGAGATCCCCCGGATCGCACAGATACGCAGTATTTT.

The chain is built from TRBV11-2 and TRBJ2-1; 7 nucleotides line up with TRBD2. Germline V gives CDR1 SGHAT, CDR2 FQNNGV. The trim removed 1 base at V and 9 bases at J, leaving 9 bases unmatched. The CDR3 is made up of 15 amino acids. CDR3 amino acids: CASSLGTSVRGEQFF. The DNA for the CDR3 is TGTGCCAGCAGCTTAGGCACTAGCGTGAGAGGTGAGCAGTTCTTC.

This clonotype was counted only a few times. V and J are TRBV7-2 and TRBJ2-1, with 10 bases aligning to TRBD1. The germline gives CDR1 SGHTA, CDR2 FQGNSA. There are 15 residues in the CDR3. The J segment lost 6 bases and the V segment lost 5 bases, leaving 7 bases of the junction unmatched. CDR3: CASSARDRGGNEQFF. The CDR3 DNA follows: TGTGCCAGCAGCGCCCGGGACAGGGGCGGCAATGAGCAGTTCTTC.

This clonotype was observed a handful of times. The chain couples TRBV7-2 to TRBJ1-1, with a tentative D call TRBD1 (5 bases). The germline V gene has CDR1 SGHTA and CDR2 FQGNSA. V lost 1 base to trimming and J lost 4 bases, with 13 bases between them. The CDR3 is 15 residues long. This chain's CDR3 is CASSLGPAGTTEAFF. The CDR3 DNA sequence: TGTGCCAGCAGCTTAGGCCCGGCAGGGACCACTGAAGCTTTCTTT.

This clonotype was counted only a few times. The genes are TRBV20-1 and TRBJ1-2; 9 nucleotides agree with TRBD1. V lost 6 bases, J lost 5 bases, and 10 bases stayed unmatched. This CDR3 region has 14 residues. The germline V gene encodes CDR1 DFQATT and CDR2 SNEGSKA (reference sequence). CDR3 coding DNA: TGCAGTGCGGGTACGCACAGGGGGCCATATGGCTACACCTTC. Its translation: CSAGTHRGPYGYTF.

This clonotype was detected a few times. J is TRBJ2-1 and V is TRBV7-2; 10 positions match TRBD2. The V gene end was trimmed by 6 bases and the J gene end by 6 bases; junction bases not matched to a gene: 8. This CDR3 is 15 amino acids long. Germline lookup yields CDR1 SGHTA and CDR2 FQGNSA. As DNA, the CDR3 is TGTGCCAGCAGGGCGGGACTAGCGATGGTCAATGAGCAGTTCTTC. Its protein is CASRAGLAMVNEQFF.

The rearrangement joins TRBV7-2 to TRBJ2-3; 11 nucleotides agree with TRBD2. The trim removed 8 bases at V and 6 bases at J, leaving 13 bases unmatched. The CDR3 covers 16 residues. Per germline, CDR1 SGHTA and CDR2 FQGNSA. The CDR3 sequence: CASLTSGTLKGDTQYF. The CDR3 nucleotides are TGTGCCAGCCTGACTAGCGGGACCCTTAAGGGGGATACGCAGTATTTT.

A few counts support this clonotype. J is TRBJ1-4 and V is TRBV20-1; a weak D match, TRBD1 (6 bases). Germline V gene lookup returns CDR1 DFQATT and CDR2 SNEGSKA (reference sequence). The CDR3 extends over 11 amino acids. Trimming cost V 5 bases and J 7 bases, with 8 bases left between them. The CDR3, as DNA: TGCAGTGCTGGGGGCAGTGAAAAACTGTTTTTT. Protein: CSAGGSEKLFF.

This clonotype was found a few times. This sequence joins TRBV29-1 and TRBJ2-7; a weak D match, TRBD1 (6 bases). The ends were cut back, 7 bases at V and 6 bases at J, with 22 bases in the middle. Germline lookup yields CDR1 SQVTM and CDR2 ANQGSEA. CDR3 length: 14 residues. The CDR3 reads CSAVGAARGGEQYF. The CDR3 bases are TGCAGCGCCGTGGGGGCGGCCCGTGGGGGCGAGCAGTACTTC.

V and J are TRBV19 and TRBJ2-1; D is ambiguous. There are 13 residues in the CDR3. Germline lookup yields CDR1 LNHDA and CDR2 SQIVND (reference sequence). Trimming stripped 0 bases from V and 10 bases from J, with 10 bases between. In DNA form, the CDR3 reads TGTGCCAGTAGTATAGATCCCAGGCGGGAGCAGTTCTTC. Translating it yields CASSIDPRREQFF.

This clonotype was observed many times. This CDR3 is CASSSPREQYF. CDR3 nucleotide sequence: TGTGCCAGCAGCTCCCCTCGGGAGCAGTACTTC. This chain uses TRBV3-1 with TRBJ2-7; D is unresolved. The CDR3 loop spans 11 amino acids. Trimming left V 5 bases short and J 7 bases short, with 9 bases between. CDR1 is LGHDT, CDR2 YNNKEL, per germline (reference sequence).

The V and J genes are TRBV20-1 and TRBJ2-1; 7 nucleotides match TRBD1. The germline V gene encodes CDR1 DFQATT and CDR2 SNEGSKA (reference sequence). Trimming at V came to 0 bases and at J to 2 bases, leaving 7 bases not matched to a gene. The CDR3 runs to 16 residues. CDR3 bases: TGCAGTGCTAGAGATTTCGGGGACAGAACCTACAATGAGCAGTTCTTC. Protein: CSARDFGDRTYNEQFF.

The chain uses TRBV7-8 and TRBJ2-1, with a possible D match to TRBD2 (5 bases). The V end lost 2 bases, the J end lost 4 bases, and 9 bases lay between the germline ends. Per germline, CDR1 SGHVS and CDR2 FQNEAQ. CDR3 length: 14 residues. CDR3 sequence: CASSLTDYYNEQFF. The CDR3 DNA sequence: TGTGCCAGCAGCTTAACCGACTATTACAATGAGCAGTTCTTC. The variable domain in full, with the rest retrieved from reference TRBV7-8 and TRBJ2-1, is GAGVSQSPRYKVAKRGQDVALRCDPISGHVSLFWYQQALGQGPEFLTYFQNEAQLDKSGLPSDRFFAERPEGSVSTLKIQRTQQEDSAVYLCASSLTDYYNEQFFGPGTRLTVL.

The CDR3 coding sequence is TGTGCCAGCAGCATCCTTTGGGGGGCCGAAAAGTACTTC. Protein product: CASSILWGAEKYF. J is TRBJ2-7 and V is TRBV12-3 or TRBV12-4; D may correspond to TRBD1 or TRBD2 (6 bases each). V was cut by 6 bases and J by 11 bases, with 20 bases left in between. The CDR3 is 13 residues long.

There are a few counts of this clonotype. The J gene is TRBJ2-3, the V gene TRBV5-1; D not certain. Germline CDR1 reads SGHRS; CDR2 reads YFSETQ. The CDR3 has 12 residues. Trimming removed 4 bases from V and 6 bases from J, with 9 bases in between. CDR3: CASSLIGDTQYF. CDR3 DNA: TGCGCCAGCAGCCTCATCGGGGATACGCAGTATTTT.

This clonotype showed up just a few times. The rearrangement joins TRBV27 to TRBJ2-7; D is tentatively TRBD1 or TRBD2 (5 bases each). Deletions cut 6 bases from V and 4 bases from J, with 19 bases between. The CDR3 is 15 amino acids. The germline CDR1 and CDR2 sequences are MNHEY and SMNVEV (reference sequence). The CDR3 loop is CASSLKPSEGYEQYF. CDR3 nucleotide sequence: TGTGCCAGCAGCCTCAAGCCGAGTGAGGGGTACGAGCAGTACTTC.